The 14 T cell receptor beta chains below come from one sample, sequenced in a study of Graves' ophthalmopathy and Graves' hyperthyroidism. Amplification from RNA transcripts yielded the TCR beta CDR3 regions. Investigators did first-round RT-PCR with HTBI primers, then second-round multiplex PCR. From the multiplex PCR reads, TCRdb called clonotypes with MiXCR, one entry per CDR3 protein. The sample has under 800,000 distinct CDR3 sequences, about a fifth seen once. Sequencing used peripheral blood. All receptors come from a woman between 18 and 29 years old with stable Graves' hyperthyroidism. Some clones in this sample may be carry-over from other donors' samples.

This clonotype was seen many times. The chain employs TRBV27 and TRBJ2-7; D is unresolved. Trimming took 5 bases from V and 4 from J, leaving 12 bases between them. CDR3 size: 13 residues. Germline V gene lookup returns CDR1 MNHEY and CDR2 SMNVEV (reference sequence). Here the CDR3 reads CASSGMPRYEQYF. CDR3 coding DNA: TGTGCCAGCAGTGGGATGCCTCGATACGAGCAGTACTTC.

The rearrangement links TRBV6-1 to TRBJ1-1; 8 nucleotides match TRBD1. Unmatched junction bases numbered 6, after V lost 5 bases and J lost 4 bases. The CDR3 is 14 residues long. The germline V gene has CDR1 MNHNS and CDR2 SASEGT. The CDR3 DNA is TGTGCCAGCAGTCAAACAGGGGGTGGCACTGAAGCTTTCTTT. It is translated as CASSQTGGGTEAFF.

The V and J genes are TRBV6-1 and TRBJ1-2; possibly TRBD1 for D (5 bases). The CDR3 spans 13 residues. Trimming shortened V by 5 bases and J by 4 bases, and 11 bases separated the two germline ends. Germline CDR1 MNHNS, CDR2 SASEGT. CDR3: CASSRDRPYGYTF. As DNA, the CDR3 is TGTGCCAGCAGTCGGGACCGTCCCTATGGCTACACCTTC.

The gene calls are TRBV9 and TRBJ1-2, with D possibly matching TRBD1 (6 bases). Germline V gene lookup returns CDR1 SGDLS and CDR2 YYNGEE. The CDR3 runs 17 residues. Trimming stripped 0 bases from V and 0 bases from J, with 15 bases between. CDR3 protein: CASSVAPGGPANYGYTF. CDR3 sequence (DNA): TGTGCCAGCAGCGTAGCACCCGGGGGGCCCGCTAACTATGGCTACACCTTC. Based on the CDR3 plus reference TRBV9 and TRBJ1-2, the full variable domain is DSGVTQTPKHLITATGQRVTLRCSPRSGDLSVYWYQQSLDQGLQFLIQYYNGEERAKGNILERFSAQQFPDLHSELNLSSLELGDSALYFCASSVAPGGPANYGYTFGSGTRLTVV.

In its sample, this clonotype was seen many times. The chain recombines TRBV20-1 with TRBJ1-1, with 10 bases that match TRBD1. Germline V CDR1 and CDR2: DFQATT, SNEGSKA (reference sequence). The CDR3 loop spans 12 amino acids. The CDR3 loop is CRTDRGGTEAFF. In nucleotides, the CDR3 is TGCAGAACGGACAGGGGGGGCACTGAAGCTTTCTTT.

This clonotype was seen repeatedly, ten times or more. This sequence joins TRBV27 and TRBJ2-7; TRBD2 might be the D (6 bases). Germline V gives CDR1 MNHEY, CDR2 SMNVEV (reference sequence). This CDR3 is built from 14 residues. With 2 bases removed from V and 2 bases from J, the gap between germline ends came to 10 bases. In DNA form, the CDR3 reads TGTGCCAGCAGTTTAGCTAGCGTGGCCTACGAGCAGTACTTC. Protein sequence: CASSLASVAYEQYF.

This clonotype has ten or more counts. This chain connects TRBV5-6 to TRBJ2-5; D ambiguous. Looked up from germline, CDR1 is SGHDT and CDR2 is YYEEEE. The V and J ends lost 6 bases and 5 bases respectively, with 11 bases between them. The CDR3 runs 12 residues. This chain's CDR3 is CASNGPRETQYF. The DNA for the CDR3 is TGTGCCAGCAACGGGCCCCGGGAGACCCAGTACTTC.

This clonotype was recorded at least ten times. The final CDR3 position lacks the conserved phenylalanine or tryptophan, pointing to a likely read error. The chain couples TRBV12-3 or TRBV12-4 to TRBJ2-7, with 9 bases identical to TRBD2. V lost 3 bases, J lost 6 bases, and 6 bases stayed unmatched. The CDR3 consists of 14 residues. The CDR3 here is CASSFAGGPGEQYL. The CDR3 DNA reads TGTGCCAGCAGTTTTGCGGGGGGGCCGGGCGAGCAGTACCTC.

This clonotype was picked up many times. V is TRBV5-1 and J is TRBJ1-1; TRBD1 is a possible D gene (6 bases). This CDR3 has 12 residues. V shed 1 base and J shed 7 bases, with 8 bases lying between them. Germline V gives CDR1 SGHRS, CDR2 YFSETQ. The CDR3 region is CASSLTGSEAFF. The CDR3 nucleotides are TGCGCCAGCAGCTTGACAGGGAGTGAAGCTTTCTTT.

Many counts were recorded for this clonotype. The chain recombines TRBV6-1 with TRBJ1-1, with a possible D match to TRBD1 (6 bases). CDR1 MNHNS and CDR2 SASEGT come from the germline V gene. Trimming pared 2 bases from V and 8 bases from J, leaving 18 bases between. The CDR3 is 15 residues long. The chain's CDR3 is CASSESRWQGKEAFF. CDR3 coding DNA: TGTGCCAGCAGTGAAAGTAGGTGGCAGGGGAAAGAAGCTTTCTTT.

The chain carries TRBV7-2 and TRBJ2-7; possibly TRBD1 for D (5 bases). The V and J ends lost 3 bases and 4 bases respectively, with 16 bases between them. CDR1 is SGHTA and CDR2 is FQGNSA in the germline V gene. There are 15 residues in the CDR3. The CDR3 spells CASSFYKGVGYEQYF. In DNA, the CDR3 is TGTGCCAGCAGCTTTTACAAAGGGGTAGGATACGAGCAGTACTTC.

This clonotype was recorded at least ten times. The chain has TRBV12-3 or TRBV12-4 and TRBJ1-2, with no clear D. V shed 3 bases and J shed 5 bases, with 10 bases lying between them. The CDR3 is 13 residues long. Here the CDR3 reads CASSFRTLYGYTF. The CDR3 nucleotides are TGTGCCAGCAGTTTCAGGACGTTGTATGGCTACACCTTC.

The chain employs TRBV24-1 and TRBJ2-5, with a possible D match to TRBD1 (5 bases). CDR1 is KGHDR, CDR2 SFDVKD, per germline. Trimming cost V 1 base and J 3 bases, with 11 bases left between them. This CDR3 contains 15 residues. CDR3 in DNA: TGTGCCACCAGTGATTTAGCAGGGCTAAAAGAGACCCAGTACTTC. Translating it yields CATSDLAGLKETQYF.

The chain carries TRBV2 and TRBJ2-6; D unclear. The germline V and J ends were trimmed by 6 bases and 5 bases, with 8 bases remaining between them. The CDR3 length is 13 residues. From germline, CDR1 is SNHLY and CDR2 FYNNEI. The CDR3 loop reads CASRSVRANVLTF. The DNA for the CDR3 is TGTGCCAGCAGGAGCGTGCGGGCCAACGTCCTGACTTTC.